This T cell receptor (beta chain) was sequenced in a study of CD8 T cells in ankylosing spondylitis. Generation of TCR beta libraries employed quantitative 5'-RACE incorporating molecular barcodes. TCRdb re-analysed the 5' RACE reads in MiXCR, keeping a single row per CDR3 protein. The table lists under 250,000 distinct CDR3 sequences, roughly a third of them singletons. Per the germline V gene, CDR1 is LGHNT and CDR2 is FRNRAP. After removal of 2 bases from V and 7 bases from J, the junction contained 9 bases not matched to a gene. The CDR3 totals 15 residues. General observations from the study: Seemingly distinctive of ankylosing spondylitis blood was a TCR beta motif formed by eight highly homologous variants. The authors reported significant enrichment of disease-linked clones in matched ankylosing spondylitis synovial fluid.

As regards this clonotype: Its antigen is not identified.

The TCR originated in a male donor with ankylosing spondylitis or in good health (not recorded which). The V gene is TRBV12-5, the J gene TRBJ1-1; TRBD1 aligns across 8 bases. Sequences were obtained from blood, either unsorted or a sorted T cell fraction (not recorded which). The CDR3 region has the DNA TGTGCTAGTGGTTTGTCCCTCGGACAGGGCAGTGAAGCTTTCTTT. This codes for CASGLSLGQGSEAFF. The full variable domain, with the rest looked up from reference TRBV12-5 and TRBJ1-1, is DARVTQTPRHKVTEMGQEVTMRCQPILGHNTVFWYRQTMMQGLELLAYFRNRAPLDDSGMPKDRFSAEMPDATLATLKIQPSEPRDSAVYFCASGLSLGQGSEAFFGQGTRLTVV.